Shown below are 5 T cell receptor beta chains from a single sample sequenced in a study of CD8+ T cells in alopecia areata. Sequencing used cDNA as its template, made by extracting RNA and reverse transcribing it. The table came from immunoSEQ multiplex PCR; TCRdb's copy has only in-frame clones and leaves some out. The sample has approximately 54,000 clones, 96% seen once. Specimen: CD8+ T cells sorted from blood, collected at week 0. Every receptor here comes from a human donor with alopecia areata.

The rearrangement links TRBV7-2 to TRBJ2-7; D is unresolved. The CDR3 covers 19 residues. In germline, CDR1 is SGHTA, CDR2 FQGNSA. Deletions cut 1 base from V and 5 bases from J, with 27 bases between. The CDR3 protein is CASSLEVIGYSYLRDEQYF. The CDR3 nucleotides are TGTGCCAGCAGCTTAGAGGTAATAGGCTATTCCTACCTACGGGACGAGCAGTACTTC. The variable domain in full, with the rest retrieved from reference TRBV7-2 and TRBJ2-7, is GAGVSQSPSNKVTEKGKDVELRCDPISGHTALYWYRQSLGQGLEFLIYFQGNSAPDKSGLPSDRFSAERTGGSVSTLTIQRTQQEDSAVYLCASSLEVIGYSYLRDEQYFGPGTRLTVT.

This clone was seen a single time. The V call is TRBV5-4, the J call TRBJ2-4; D is undetermined. Trimming left V 0 bases short and J 0 bases short, with 4 bases between. This CDR3 spans 14 amino acids. The V gene's germline CDR1 is SGHNT and CDR2 YYREEE (reference sequence). CDR3 nucleotide sequence: TGTGCCAGCAGCTTGGACGGAGCCAAAAACATTCAGTACTTC. Translated: CASSLDGAKNIQYF.

The rearrangement joins TRBV30 to TRBJ1-1; 10 nucleotides match TRBD1. With V trimmed by 4 bases and J by 6 bases, 8 bases remained unmatched. The CDR3 spans 14 residues. In germline, CDR1 is GTSNPN, CDR2 SVGIG (reference sequence). CDR3 DNA: TGTGCCTGGACTGAGGGGACAGGGGACCCTGAAGCTTTCTTT. It specifies CAWTEGTGDPEAFF.

The genes are TRBV20-1 and TRBJ1-6; D not certain. Germline CDR1 DFQATT, CDR2 SNEGSKA (reference sequence). The CDR3 runs 9 residues. The ends were cut back, 8 bases at V and 14 bases at J, with 10 bases in the middle. The CDR3 bases are TGCAGTCCCGTTGGAGCCCTCCACTTT. Its protein is CSPVGALHF.

The chain joins TRBV29-1 to TRBJ2-5; 9 nucleotides line up with TRBD1. The germline CDR1 and CDR2 sequences are SQVTM and ANQGSEA. The CDR3 is 12 residues long. The junction had 7 bases not matched to a gene; V was cut back by 8 bases and J by 6 bases. CDR3 sequence (DNA): TGCAGCACGGGGACAGGGCTACAGACCCAGTACTTC. Translating gives CSTGTGLQTQYF.